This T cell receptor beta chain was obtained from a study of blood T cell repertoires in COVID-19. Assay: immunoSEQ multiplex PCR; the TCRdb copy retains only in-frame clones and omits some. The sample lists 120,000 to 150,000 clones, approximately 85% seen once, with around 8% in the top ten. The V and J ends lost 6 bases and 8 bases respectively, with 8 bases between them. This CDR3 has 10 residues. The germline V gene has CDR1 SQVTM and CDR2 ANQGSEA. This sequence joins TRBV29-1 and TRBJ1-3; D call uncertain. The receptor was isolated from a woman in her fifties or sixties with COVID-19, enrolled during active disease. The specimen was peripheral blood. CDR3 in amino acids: CSVGQDTIYF. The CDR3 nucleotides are TGCAGCGTCGGTCAGGACACCATATATTTT.